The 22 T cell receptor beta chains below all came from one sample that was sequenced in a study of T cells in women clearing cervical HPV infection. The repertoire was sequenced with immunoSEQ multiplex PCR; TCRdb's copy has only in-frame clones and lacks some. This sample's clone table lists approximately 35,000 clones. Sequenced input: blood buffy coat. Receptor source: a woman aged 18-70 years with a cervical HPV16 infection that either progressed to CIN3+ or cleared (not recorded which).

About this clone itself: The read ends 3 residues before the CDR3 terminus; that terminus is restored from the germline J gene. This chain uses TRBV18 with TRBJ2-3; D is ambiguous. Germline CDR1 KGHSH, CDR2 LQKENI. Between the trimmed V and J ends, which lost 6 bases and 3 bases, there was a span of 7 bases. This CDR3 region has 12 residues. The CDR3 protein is CASSSGTDTQYF. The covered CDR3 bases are TGTGCCAGCTCGTCCGGGACAGATACG.

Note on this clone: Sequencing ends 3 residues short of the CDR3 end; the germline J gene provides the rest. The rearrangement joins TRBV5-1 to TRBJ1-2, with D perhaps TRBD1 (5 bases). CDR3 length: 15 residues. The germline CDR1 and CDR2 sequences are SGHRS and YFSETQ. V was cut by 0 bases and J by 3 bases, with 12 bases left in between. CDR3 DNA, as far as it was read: TGCGCCAGCAGCTTGGAGGGGTTCTCGGACTATGGC. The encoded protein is CASSLEGFSDYG. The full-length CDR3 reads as CASSLEGFSDYGYTF.

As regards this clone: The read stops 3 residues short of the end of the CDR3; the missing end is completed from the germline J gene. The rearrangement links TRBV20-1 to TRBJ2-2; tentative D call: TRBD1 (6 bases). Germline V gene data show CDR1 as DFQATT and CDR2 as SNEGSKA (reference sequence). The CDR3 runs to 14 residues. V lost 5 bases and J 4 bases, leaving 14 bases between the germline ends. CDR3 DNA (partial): TGCAGTGCTCCGACAACCAGGGGCACCGGGGAG. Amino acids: CSAPTTRGTGE. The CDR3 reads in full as CSAPTTRGTGELFF.

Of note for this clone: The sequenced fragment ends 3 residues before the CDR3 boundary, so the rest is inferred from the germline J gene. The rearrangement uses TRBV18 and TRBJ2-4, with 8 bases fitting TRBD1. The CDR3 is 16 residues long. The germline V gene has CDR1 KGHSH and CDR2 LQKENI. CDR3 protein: CASSPPWTGPDYGQYF. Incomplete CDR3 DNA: TGTGCCAGCTCACCACCCTGGACAGGGCCCGACTATGGT.

CDR3 bases read: TGCAGTGCTAGAGAAGGGAACACTGAA. Protein sequence: CSAREGNTE. The CDR3 as a whole reads CSAREGNTEAFF. This chain connects TRBV20-1 to TRBJ1-1; D call uncertain. Read coverage stops 3 residues before the CDR3 terminus; the germline J gene supplies the remainder. Germline V CDR1 and CDR2: DFQATT, SNEGSKA (reference sequence). The CDR3 has 12 amino acids. Between the trimmed V and J ends, which lost 0 bases and 1 base, there was a span of 3 bases.

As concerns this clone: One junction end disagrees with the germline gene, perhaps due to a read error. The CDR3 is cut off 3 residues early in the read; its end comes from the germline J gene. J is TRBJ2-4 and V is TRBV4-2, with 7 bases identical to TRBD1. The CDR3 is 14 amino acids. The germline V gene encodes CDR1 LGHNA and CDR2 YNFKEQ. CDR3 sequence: CASSPDRERGGQYF. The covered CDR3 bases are TGCGCCAGCAGCCCTGACAGGGAAAGAGGTGGT.

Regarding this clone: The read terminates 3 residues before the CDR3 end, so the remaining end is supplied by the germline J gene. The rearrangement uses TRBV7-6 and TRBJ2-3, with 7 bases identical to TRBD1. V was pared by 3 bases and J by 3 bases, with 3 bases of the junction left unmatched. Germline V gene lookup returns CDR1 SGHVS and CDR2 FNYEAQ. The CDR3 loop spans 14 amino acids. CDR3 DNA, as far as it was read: TGTGCCAGCAGCTTCACAGGGGAAACAGATACG. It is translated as CASSFTGETDT. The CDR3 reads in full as CASSFTGETDTQYF. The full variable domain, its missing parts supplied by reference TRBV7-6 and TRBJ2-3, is GAGVSQSPRYKVTKRGQDVALRCDPISGHVSLYWYRQALGQGPEFLTYFNYEAQQDKSGLPNDRFSAERPEGSISTLTIQRTEQRDSAMYRCASSFTGETDTQYFGPGTRLTVL.

CDR3 loop: CAWTTGIYGYTF. CDR3 bases read: TGTGCCTGGACCACGGGGATCTATGGC. The chain has TRBV30 and TRBJ1-2; D not resolved. The read terminates 3 residues before the CDR3 end, so the remaining end is supplied by the germline J gene. The V gene's germline CDR1 is GTSNPN and CDR2 SVGIG (reference sequence). The CDR3 is 12 amino acids. The V end was cut by 4 bases, the J end by 4 bases, with 10 bases between.

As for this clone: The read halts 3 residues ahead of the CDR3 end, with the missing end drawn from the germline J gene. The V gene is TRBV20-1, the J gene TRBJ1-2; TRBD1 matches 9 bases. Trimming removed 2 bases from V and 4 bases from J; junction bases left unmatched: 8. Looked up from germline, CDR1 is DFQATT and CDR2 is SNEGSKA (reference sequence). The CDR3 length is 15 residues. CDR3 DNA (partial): TGCAGTGCTAGAATCGGGGGGACAGGGACCTATGGC. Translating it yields CSARIGGTGTYG. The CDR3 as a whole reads CSARIGGTGTYGYTF.

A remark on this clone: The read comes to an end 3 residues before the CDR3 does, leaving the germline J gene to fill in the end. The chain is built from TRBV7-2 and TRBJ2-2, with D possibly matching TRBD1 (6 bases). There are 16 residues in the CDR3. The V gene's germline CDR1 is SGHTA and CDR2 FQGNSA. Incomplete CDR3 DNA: TGTGCAAGTCGCTTAGCTCTCGGACAGCCAAATTCACCG. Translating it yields CASRLALGQPNSP. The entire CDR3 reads CASRLALGQPNSPLFF.

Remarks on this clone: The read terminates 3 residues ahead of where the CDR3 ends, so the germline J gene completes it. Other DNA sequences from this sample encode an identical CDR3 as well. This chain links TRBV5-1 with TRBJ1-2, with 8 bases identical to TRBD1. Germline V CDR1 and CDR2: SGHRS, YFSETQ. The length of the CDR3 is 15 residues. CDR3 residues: CASSLTGQVRGGYTF. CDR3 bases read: TGCGCCAGCAGCTTGACGGGACAGGTACGAGGGGGT.

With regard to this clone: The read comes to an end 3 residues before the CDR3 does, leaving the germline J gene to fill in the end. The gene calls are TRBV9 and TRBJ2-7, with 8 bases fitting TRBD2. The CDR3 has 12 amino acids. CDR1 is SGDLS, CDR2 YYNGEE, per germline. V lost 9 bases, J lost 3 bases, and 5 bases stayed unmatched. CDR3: CAKPGGGYEQYF. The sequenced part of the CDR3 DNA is TGTGCCAAACCGGGGGGGGGCTACGAG.

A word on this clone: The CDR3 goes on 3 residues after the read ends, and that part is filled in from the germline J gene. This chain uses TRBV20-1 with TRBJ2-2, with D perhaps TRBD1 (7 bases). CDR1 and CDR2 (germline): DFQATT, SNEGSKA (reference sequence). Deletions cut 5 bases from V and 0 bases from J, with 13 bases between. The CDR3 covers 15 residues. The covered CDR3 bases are TGCAGTGCTCAAGGGGGGACAGCGAACACCGGGGAG. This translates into CSAQGGTANTGE. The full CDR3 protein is CSAQGGTANTGELFF.

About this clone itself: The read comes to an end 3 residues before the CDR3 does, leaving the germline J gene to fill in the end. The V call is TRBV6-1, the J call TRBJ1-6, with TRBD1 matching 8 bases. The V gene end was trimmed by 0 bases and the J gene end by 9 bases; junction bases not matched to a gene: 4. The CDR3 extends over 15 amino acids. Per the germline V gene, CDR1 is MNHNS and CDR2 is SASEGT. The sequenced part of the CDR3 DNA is TGTGCCAGCAGTGAAGCGACAGGGGATACTTCACCC. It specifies CASSEATGDTSP. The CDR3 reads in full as CASSEATGDTSPLHF.

The part of the CDR3 DNA that was read is TGTGCCAGCAGCTTGGGAGGGCCCTCGGGGGAGACT. Its translation: CASSLGGPSGET. The whole CDR3 protein is CASSLGGPSGETQYF. This chain links TRBV5-6 with TRBJ2-4, with D perhaps TRBD2 (6 bases). The read terminates 3 residues before the CDR3 end, so the remaining end is supplied by the germline J gene. Germline V gives CDR1 SGHDT, CDR2 YYEEEE. The CDR3 extends over 15 amino acids.

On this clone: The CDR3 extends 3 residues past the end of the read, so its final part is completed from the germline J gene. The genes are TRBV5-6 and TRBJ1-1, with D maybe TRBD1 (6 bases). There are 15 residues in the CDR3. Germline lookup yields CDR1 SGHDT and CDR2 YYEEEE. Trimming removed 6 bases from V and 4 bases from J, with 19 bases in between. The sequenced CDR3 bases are TGTGCCAGCACCTCAGAAATGGACAGAGCCACTGAA. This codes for CASTSEMDRATE. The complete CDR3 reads CASTSEMDRATEAFF.

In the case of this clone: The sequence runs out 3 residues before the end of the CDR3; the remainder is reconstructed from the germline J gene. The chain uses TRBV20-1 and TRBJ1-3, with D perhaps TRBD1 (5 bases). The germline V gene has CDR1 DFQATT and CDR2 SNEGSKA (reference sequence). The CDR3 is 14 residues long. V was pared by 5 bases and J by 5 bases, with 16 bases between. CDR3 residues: CSAPEPGPRNTIYF. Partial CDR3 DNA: TGCAGTGCTCCCGAACCAGGGCCCCGAAACACC.

The sequenced CDR3 bases are TGCAGCGTCAGGGGCTACGAG. Amino acids: CSVRGYE. The full CDR3 is CSVRGYEQYF. This chain links TRBV29-1 with TRBJ2-7, with a weak D call TRBD1 (6 bases). The read comes to an end 3 residues before the CDR3 does, leaving the germline J gene to fill in the end. The CDR3 runs 10 residues. The V end was cut by 6 bases, the J end by 3 bases, with 6 bases between. Per germline, CDR1 SQVTM and CDR2 ANQGSEA.

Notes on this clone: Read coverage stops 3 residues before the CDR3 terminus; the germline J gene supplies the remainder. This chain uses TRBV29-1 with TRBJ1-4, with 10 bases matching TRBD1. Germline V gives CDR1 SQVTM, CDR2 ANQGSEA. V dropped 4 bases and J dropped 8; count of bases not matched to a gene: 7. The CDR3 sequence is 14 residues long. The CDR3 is CSVGSGTGDEKLFF. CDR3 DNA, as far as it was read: TGCAGCGTTGGATCCGGGACAGGGGACGAAAAA. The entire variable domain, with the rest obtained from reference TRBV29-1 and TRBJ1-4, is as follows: SAVISQKPSRDICQRGTSLTIQCQVDSQVTMMFWYRQQPGQSLTLIATANQGSEATYESGFVIDKFPISRPNLTFSTLTVSNMSPEDSSIYLCSVGSGTGDEKLFFGSGTQLSVL.

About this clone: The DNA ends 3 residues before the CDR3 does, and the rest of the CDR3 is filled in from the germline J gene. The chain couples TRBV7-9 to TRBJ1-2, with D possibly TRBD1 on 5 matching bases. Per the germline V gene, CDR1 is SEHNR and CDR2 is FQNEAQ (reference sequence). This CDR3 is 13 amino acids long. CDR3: CASSLGGRYDYTF. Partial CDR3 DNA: TGTGCCAGCAGCTTAGGGGGCAGGTACGAC.

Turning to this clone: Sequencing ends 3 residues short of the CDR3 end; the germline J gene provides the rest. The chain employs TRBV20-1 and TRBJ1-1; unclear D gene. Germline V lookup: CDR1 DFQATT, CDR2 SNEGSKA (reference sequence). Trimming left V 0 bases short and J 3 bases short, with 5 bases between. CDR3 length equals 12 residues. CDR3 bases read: TGCAGTGCTAGAGATCTAGACACTGAA. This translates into CSARDLDTE. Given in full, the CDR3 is CSARDLDTEAFF.

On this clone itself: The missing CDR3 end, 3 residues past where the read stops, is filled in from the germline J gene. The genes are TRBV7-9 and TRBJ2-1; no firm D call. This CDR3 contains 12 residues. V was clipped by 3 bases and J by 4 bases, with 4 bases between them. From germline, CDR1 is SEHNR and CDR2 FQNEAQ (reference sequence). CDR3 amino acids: CASSLRYNEQFF. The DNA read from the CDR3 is TGTGCCAGCAGCTTGAGGTACAATGAG.